This TCR beta chain appears in the sequencing data of a study of T cell changes during pregnancy in multiple sclerosis (dated by TCRdb to the late 2010s). About the full investigation: In women with multiple sclerosis, the researchers looked at how the T cell repertoire shifted as pregnancy progressed.

CDR1 and CDR2 were assigned from the germline V gene as SGDLS and YYNGEE. V loses 4 bases at its end and J loses 0 bases; junction bases beyond the gene matches: 8. The CDR3 covers 16 residues, taking in both the cysteine and the phenylalanine. The DNA shown is the 48-base CDR3, in frame from base 1. As regards this clone: There is no known antigen for this receptor. One base away there is no much larger clone; base qualities are not given.

Library generation was performed with the immunoSEQ multiplex PCR assay. TCRdb holds this immuneACCESS table with in-frame rearrangements only. Some clones are missing; in checked studies, unresolved V genes explain under half, and the rest has no known cause. The sample table contains more than 90,000 clones; only one count was recorded for under 95% of them. Jointly, the top ten make up approximately 1.4% of the sample. Here the sequenced sample was peripheral blood, taken in the first trimester of pregnancy. The chain employs TRBV9 and TRBJ2-7, with 9 middle bases fitting TRBD1. The sequence was obtained from a female donor with multiple sclerosis, enrolled in a pregnancy study. In nucleotide form, the sequence is TGTGCCAGCAGCTTCCGGGACAGGGCTCTCTCCTACGAGCAGTACTTC. It specifies CASSFRDRALSYEQYF.